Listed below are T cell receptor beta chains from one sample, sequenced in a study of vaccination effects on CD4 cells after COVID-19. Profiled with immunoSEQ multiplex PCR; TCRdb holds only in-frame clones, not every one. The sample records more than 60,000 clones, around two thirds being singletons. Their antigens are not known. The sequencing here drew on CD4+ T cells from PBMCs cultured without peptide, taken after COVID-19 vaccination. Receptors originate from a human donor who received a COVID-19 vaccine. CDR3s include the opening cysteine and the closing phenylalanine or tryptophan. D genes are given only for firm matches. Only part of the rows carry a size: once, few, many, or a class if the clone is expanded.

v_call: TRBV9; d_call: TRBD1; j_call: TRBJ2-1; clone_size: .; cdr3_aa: CASSPSAGTGSNEQFF; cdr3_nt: TGTGCCAGCAGCCCATCAGCCGGGACAGGTAGCAATGAGCAGTTCTTC
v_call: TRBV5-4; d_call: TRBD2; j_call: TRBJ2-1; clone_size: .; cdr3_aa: CASSWPSGGGNEQFF; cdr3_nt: TGTGCCAGCAGCTGGCCCAGCGGGGGGGGAAATGAGCAGTTCTTC
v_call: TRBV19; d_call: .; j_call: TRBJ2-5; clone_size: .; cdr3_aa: CASSIEPRWETQYF; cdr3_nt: TGTGCCAGTAGTATCGAGCCTCGATGGGAGACCCAGTACTTC
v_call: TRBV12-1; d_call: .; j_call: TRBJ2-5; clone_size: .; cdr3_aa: CASSFGGTGVTQYF; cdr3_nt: TGTGCCAGCAGCTTTGGGGGGACCGGAGTGACCCAGTACTTC
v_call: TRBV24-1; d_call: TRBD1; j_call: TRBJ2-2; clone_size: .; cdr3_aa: CATSRDRPDTGELFF; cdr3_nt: TGTGCCACCAGCCGGGACAGGCCGGACACCGGGGAGCTGTTTTTT
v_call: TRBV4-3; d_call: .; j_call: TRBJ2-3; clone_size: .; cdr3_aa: CASSQDAGPSYWDTQYF; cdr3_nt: TGCGCCAGCAGCCAAGACGCGGGGCCGAGCTATTGGGATACGCAGTATTTT
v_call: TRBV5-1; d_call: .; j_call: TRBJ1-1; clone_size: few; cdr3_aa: CASSFGEFIAEAFF; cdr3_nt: TGCGCCAGCAGCTTCGGAGAGTTCATTGCTGAAGCTTTCTTT
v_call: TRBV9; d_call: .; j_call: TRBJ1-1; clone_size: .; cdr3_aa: CASSAAGGQYTEAFF; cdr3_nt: TGTGCCAGCAGCGCTGCGGGGGGGCAGTACACTGAAGCTTTCTTT
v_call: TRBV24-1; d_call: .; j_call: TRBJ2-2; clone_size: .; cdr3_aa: CATSDAGGGTGELFF; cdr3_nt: TGTGCCACCAGTGATGCCGGAGGCGGGACCGGGGAGCTGTTTTTT
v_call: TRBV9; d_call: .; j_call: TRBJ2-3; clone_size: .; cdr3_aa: CASGRDTSTDTQYF; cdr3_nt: TGTGCCAGCGGTCGGGACACAAGCACAGATACGCAGTATTTT
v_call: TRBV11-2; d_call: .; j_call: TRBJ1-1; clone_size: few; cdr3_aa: CASSLEWGQTNTEAFF; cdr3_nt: TGTGCCAGCAGCTTAGAGTGGGGACAAACGAACACTGAAGCTTTCTTT
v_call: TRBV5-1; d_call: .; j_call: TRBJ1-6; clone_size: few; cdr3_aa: CASSLGYTTPRSPLHF; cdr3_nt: TGCGCCAGCAGCTTGGGGTATACGACACCCCGATCACCCCTCCACTTT
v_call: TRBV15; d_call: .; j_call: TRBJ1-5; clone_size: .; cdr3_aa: CATSRVRVAGPQHF; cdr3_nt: TGTGCCACCAGCAGAGTACGGGTCGCGGGGCCCCAGCATTTT
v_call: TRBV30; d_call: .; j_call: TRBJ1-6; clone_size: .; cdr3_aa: CAWTLGGYSPLHF; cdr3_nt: TGTGCCTGGACATTAGGGGGTTATTCACCCCTCCACTTT
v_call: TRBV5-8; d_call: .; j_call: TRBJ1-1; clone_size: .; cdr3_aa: CASPGTQTGFF; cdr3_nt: TGTGCGTCCCCCGGGACCCAGACAGGTTTCTTT
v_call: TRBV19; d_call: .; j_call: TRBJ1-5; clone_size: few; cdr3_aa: CASRLDRMYSNQPQHF; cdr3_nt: TGTGCCAGTAGGTTGGACAGAATGTATAGCAATCAGCCCCAGCATTTT
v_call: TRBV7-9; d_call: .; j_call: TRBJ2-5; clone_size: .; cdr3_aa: CASSLAGRETQYF; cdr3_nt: TGTGCCAGCAGCTTAGCCGGGCGAGAGACCCAGTACTTC
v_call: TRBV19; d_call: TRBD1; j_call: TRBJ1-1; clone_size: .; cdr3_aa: CASSRTGGSEAFF; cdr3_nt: TGTGCCAGTAGTAGGACAGGGGGCTCTGAAGCTTTCTTT
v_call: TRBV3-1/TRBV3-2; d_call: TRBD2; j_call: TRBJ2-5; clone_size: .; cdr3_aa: CASLLAGGVAGGETQYF; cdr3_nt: TGTGCCAGCCTACTAGCGGGGGGCGTAGCGGGCGGGGAGACCCAGTACTTC
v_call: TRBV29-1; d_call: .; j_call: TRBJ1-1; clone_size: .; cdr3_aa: CSVEDDGGRAFF; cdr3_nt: TGCAGCGTTGAAGATGACGGGGGACGTGCTTTCTTT
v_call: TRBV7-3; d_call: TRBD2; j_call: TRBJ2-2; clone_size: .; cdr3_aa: CASSPNSGGNTGELFF; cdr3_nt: TGTGCCAGCAGCCCAAATAGCGGGGGGAACACCGGGGAGCTGTTTTTT
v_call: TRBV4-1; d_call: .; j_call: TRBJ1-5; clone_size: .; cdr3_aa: CASSQAGFFDQPQHF; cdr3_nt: TGCGCCAGCAGCCAAGCAGGATTTTTTGACCAGCCCCAGCATTTT
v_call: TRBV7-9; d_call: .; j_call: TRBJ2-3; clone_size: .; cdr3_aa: CASSLYDMQYF; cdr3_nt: TGTGCCAGCAGCTTATACGATATGCAGTATTTT
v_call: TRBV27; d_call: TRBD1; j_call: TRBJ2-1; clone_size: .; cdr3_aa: CASSLCTGASSYNEQFF; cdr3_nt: TGTGCCAGCAGTTTATGTACAGGGGCCAGCTCCTACAATGAGCAGTTCTTC
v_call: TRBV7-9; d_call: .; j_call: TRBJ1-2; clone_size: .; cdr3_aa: CASSLEEGGYTF; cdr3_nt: TGTGCCAGCAGCTTAGAAGAAGGCGGCTACACCTTC
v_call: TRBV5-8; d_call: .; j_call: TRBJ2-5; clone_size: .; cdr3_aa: CASPSFPGGTQETQYF; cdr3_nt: TGTGCCAGCCCCTCTTTCCCCGGCGGGACCCAAGAGACCCAGTACTTC
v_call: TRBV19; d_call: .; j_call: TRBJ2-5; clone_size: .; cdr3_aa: CASSIEGKRTQYF; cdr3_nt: TGTGCCAGTAGTATCGAGGGCAAGAGGACCCAGTACTTC
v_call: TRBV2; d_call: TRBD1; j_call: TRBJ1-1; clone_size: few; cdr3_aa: CARLRQGNTEAFF; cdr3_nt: TGTGCCAGACTCCGACAGGGGAACACTGAAGCTTTCTTT
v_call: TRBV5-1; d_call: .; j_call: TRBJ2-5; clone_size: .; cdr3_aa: CASSPQTGDQETQYF; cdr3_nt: TGCGCCAGCAGCCCACAGACGGGAGACCAAGAGACCCAGTACTTC
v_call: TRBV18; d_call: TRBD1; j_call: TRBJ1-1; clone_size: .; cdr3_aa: CASSVGQGIAFF; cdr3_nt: TGTGCCAGCTCGGTCGGACAGGGGATAGCTTTCTTT
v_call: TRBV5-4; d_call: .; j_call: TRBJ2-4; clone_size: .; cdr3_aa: CASSLTAAKNIQYF; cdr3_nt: TGTGCCAGCAGCTTGACAGCGGCCAAAAACATTCAGTACTTC
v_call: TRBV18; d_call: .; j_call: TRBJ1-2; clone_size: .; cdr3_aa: CASSPERVGYTF; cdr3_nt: TGTGCCAGCTCACCAGAAAGGGTTGGCTACACCTTC
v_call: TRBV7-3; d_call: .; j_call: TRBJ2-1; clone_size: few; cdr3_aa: CASSLMSDINEQFF; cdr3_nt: TGTGCCAGCAGCTTAATGTCAGACATCAATGAGCAGTTCTTC
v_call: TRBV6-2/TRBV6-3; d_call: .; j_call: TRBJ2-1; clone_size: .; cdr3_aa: CASSPTRGSSSYNEQFF; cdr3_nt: TGTGCCAGCAGCCCTACCAGGGGATCTAGTTCCTACAATGAGCAGTTCTTC
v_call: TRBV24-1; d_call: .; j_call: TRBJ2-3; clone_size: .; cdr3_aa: CATSDLGHRSTDTQYF; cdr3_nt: TGTGCCACCAGTGACCTGGGCCATCGGAGCACAGATACGCAGTATTTT